This T cell receptor beta chain was identified in a study of cytomegalovirus exposure and HLA in healthy donors. Whole-study context: Earlier findings included 117 million unique TCR beta sequences obtained from about 180 million T cells.

Germline lookup yields CDR1 MNHEY and CDR2 SVGAGI. CDR3 size: 15 residues. The germline V and J ends were trimmed by 3 bases and 11 bases, with 22 bases remaining between them. Primers for the PCR totalled 60 Vbeta and 13 Jbeta. Assay: immunoSEQ multiplex PCR; the TCRdb copy retains only in-frame clones and omits some. The sample contains 70,000 or so clones, approximately 80% of which appear only once. To note about this clone: Antigen: not known.

Study outcomes and limitations: An analysis that came later showed most CMV-associated TCR beta chains appearing HLA-restricted. Reportedly, diagnosis of cytomegalovirus status by the classifier showed high specificity and sensitivity.

The rearrangement links TRBV6-5 to TRBJ1-1, with D possibly being TRBD1 (5 bases). The source is a man aged 18 to 29 in good health and CMV-seropositive. The specimen sequenced was PBMCs. CDR3 sequence: CASSYYRGAGLGAFF. For the CDR3, the DNA is TGTGCCAGCAGTTATTATCGCGGGGCAGGCCTCGGGGCTTTCTTT.